The text below deals with one T cell receptor (beta chain). Its recognized antigen is unknown. Base qualities are missing; no much larger clone stands one base away. The library was produced with the immunoSEQ multiplex PCR assay. For the multiplex PCR, a mixture combining 60 forward primers for TCR Vbeta segments and 13 reverse primers for TCR Jbeta segments was used. Amplification of the CDR3 region of rearranged TCR beta genes was performed with a multiplex PCR assay on genomic DNA. The Illumina HiSeq System was used to sequence the amplified TCR beta libraries as 87-base-pair reads. As for how the authors treated the data: A later analysis counted tens of millions of unique TCR beta chains across the 650 to 800 repertoires, and some 11 million of these chains were shared by at least two donors. A nearest-neighbor algorithm error-corrected the raw reads and collapsed the reads into unique sequences, merging closely related sequences to remove PCR and sequencing errors. CDR3 sequences were aligned to IMGT reference sequences to assign V, D and J gene segments. For a sequence to be retained, a match of at least six nucleotides was required to both a V gene segment and a J gene segment. A rearrangement counted as productive if the CDR3 had no stop codons and remained in frame with V and J, and every other rearrangement counted as non-productive. Following IMGT convention, CDR3 was defined as the stretch from the second conserved V-encoded cysteine to the conserved J-encoded phenylalanine. Sequences without an unambiguous match to a single V gene segment were excluded from the earlier analysis of over 500 of the donors. An earlier analysis of 550 to 650 of the donors classified V segments as functional when productive rearrangements were above 56.7% and as segregating when the standard deviation between donors was above 5%. A statistical classification framework was built for diagnosing cytomegalovirus status from the catalog of TCR beta chain sequences. In a later analysis, V and J genes were assigned by comparing TCR nucleotide sequences against IMGT/GENE-DB human TR gene sequences. In a later analysis, CDR3 sequences and most-parsimonious VDJ recombination scenarios were assigned using the TCRdist pipeline. In a later analysis, each TCR beta chain was defined by its CDR3 amino acid sequence together with its V-gene family, and reads without a unique V-gene family were excluded. In a later analysis, 500 to 700 highly shared, low-generation-probability nucleotide sequences were removed to address suspected cross-contamination and a sequencing artifact. For each public chain, a later analysis derived a clonal expansion index from normalized ranks of inferred template counts within each repertoire. In a later analysis, generation probabilities were computed with a VDJ recombination model fitted to out-of-frame rearrangements, and the resulting probabilities were checked against IGoR. In a later analysis, TCR-TCR, TCR-HLA and TCR-CMV co-occurrence was scored with hypergeometric tests, and a repertoire-size bias correction was applied to TCR pairs. A later analysis estimated false discovery rates by permuting HLA or CMV assignments 20 times. In a later analysis, co-occurring TCRs were grouped using DBSCAN, with TCRdist sequence similarity added in when clustering inside HLA-allele-positive subsets. For co-occurrence clustering, repertoires with fewer than 30,000 or more than 120,000 public chains were excluded, along with roughly 5 repertoires with anomalous nucleotide sharing. TCRdb limited this immuneACCESS table to in-frame rearrangements with V and J called. A share of clones is missing; checked studies link under half to unresolved V genes, and the rest is unexplained. From that table come the V and J calls and clone size; the DNA was used to work out D and trimming. This sample is represented by 60,000 to 90,000 clones; roughly 64% of them were singletons. Jointly, the top ten make up less than 9% of the sample.

The sample is drawn from a study of cytomegalovirus exposure and HLA in healthy donors (dated by TCRdb to about 2017). About the full investigation: An earlier analysis of approximately 640 of the donors reported approximately 290 Gb of sequence data and some 100 million unique TCR beta sequences from about 179 million T cells. An early release covering about 600 HLA-typed donors comprised about 320 gigabases of sequencing data and approximately 85 million unique TCR sequences. The genetic ancestry cluster associated with self-reported Caucasian donors included over 65% of the roughly 400 genotyped donors. The aim of the study was to test whether cataloging public T cell receptors could identify signatures of past pathogen exposure. The T cell repertoires of 700 or so subjects were profiled by immunosequencing and related to cytomegalovirus serostatus. In addition to the first cohort of approximately 650 subjects, a separate validation cohort of over 90 different subjects was used. The study combined high-throughput TCR immunosequencing, statistical association of individual TCRs with disease status, and machine learning to predict cytomegalovirus infection status. A later analysis re-analyzed previously published TCR beta repertoires from 660 or so donors and added high-resolution HLA genotyping to study TCR occurrence patterns. In the later analysis, no new phenotypic data were used to find candidate immune exposures; instead, reliance was placed on TCR beta sequences and their occurrence across donors. To decide whether each TCR beta V gene segment behaved as functional or pseudogenic, an earlier analysis of approximately 600 of the donors relied on high-throughput TCR beta sequencing. Donor age, sex, ethnicity and CMV serostatus were compiled alongside the repertoire data. A later genetic analysis took genome-wide SNP genotypes for about 65% of the 666 donors and used that subset as a discovery cohort. All discovery cohort repertoires had been generated on a single sequencing platform. Both class I and class II loci were covered by HLA typing, at four-digit resolution. Typing coverage differed by locus: A, B, C, DRB1 and DQB1 were typed in roughly 620-630 donors, DQA1 in 500 to 550, DPA1 in over 600, and DPB1 in around 490. A few DR-DQ haplotypes were handled as single units for association and clustering because linkage in the cohort was strong. Across some 400 genotyped donors of the cohort, an average of roughly 230,000 unique TCR beta nucleotide sequences per donor were sequenced, and roughly 20% of those sequences were non-productive. General conclusions and limits of the study: A later analysis found that most CMV-associated TCR beta chains appeared HLA-restricted, with HLA associations seemingly driven largely by CMV exposure. Three of the identified cytomegalovirus-associated TCR beta chains were confirmed in vitro to be specific for cytomegalovirus antigens. Broadly in line with IMGT annotations, most TCR beta V segments showed up in productive rearrangements about 87% or about 30% of the time in an earlier analysis of about 500 of the donors. Several of the top co-occurrence clusters appeared to be linked to parvovirus B19, influenza, CMV and Epstein-Barr virus, according to a later analysis. A total of roughly 160 TCR beta chains were listed by the study as associated with cytomegalovirus. In a later analysis, TCR association rates were found to vary across HLA loci, with the most associated TCRs seen for DRB1 alleles and the fewest for HLA-C alleles. The earlier analysis of 587 of the donors excluded roughly 17 rarely observed V segments, including chromosome 9 orphons, because counts were too low. The presence/absence analyses assumed that sequencing depth was roughly uniform across donors, and that assumption may not be true. At a false discovery rate of 0.05, a later analysis linked roughly 17,000 TCR beta sequences to specific HLA alleles. A cluster of highly shared sequence variants was judged likely to represent a technical artifact of the sequencing pipeline. A further reported finding was that TCR beta sequences accurately predicted the HLA-A and HLA-B alleles for most subjects in the first cohort. Most TCR sequences were seen in very few donors, while some public TCRs were found in many individuals. Only TCR beta chains were sequenced in this cohort, and the absence of alpha or paired-chain data limited detectable features. Immune exposure information for the cohort was limited to CMV serostatus. The classifier was reported to diagnose cytomegalovirus status with high specificity and sensitivity in both the original and validation cohorts. Correlated functional status among segregating V segments might reflect linkage disequilibrium, but an unknown experimental factor could not be ruled out. When HLA alleles, especially DR and DQ, strongly co-occurred, TCR associations were difficult to assign to individual alleles. A later analysis found that HLA-associated TCR beta chains were more clonally expanded and had lower generation probabilities than equally common non-associated chains. Because the 87-base-pair reads could not distinguish some IMGT-functional V segments, including TRBV6-2 and TRBV6-3, those segments were excluded. Because some donors lacked HLA typing at each locus, the association tests relied only on the typed subset. In a later genetic analysis, a missense DCLRE1C variant was associated with V-gene and J-gene trimming of TCR beta chains, and the association was replicated in an independent cohort. The authors suggested that the approach could potentially be extended to other disease states and immunological phenotypes. A later genetic analysis reported fewer N-insertions in productive TCRs among donors in an Asian-associated ancestry cluster than the roughly 700-donor mean.

V loses 5 bases of germline sequence and J loses 7 bases, and the interval between the two ends is 23 bases. The cysteine opens and the phenylalanine closes a CDR3 of 17 amino acids. Only CDR3 DNA is held: 51 bases, read in frame from base 1. Based on the germline V gene (reference sequence), the CDR1 and CDR2 sequences are LNHDA and SQIVND. In total, roughly 710 healthy bone marrow donors made up the cohort. All cohort members were sampled while nominally healthy, although unrecorded immune exposures were likely present. The donor was CMV seropositive and belonged to the group of more than 250 seropositive cohort members. Each donor provided a peripheral blood sample, and peripheral blood mononuclear cells were used for TCR beta sequencing. The Qiagen DNeasy Blood Extraction Kit was used to extract genomic DNA from the blood cell samples.

The chain links TRBV19 with TRBJ1-4, with the D gene not confidently named. The receptor was derived from a man aged 40-55 years in good health and CMV-seropositive. Sample: PBMCs. This receptor carries the CDR3 CASSLIPAQRVGEKLFF. The sequenced DNA is TGTGCCAGTAGTCTGATCCCCGCCCAGAGGGTGGGTGAAAAACTGTTTTTT.